Sequencing of this T cell receptor beta chain was carried out in a study of T cell changes during pregnancy in multiple sclerosis. Method: immunoSEQ multiplex PCR; TCRdb's copy keeps in-frame clones and lacks some. This table holds around 59,000 clones, approximately 92% found once. The sequence was obtained from a female donor with multiple sclerosis, enrolled in a pregnancy study. The sample here was peripheral blood, taken in the first trimester of pregnancy.

CDR3 nucleotides: TGTGCCAGCAGCTTAGAGCCTAACACTGAAGCTTTCTTT. This translates into CASSLEPNTEAFF. The rearrangement joins TRBV7-9 to TRBJ1-1; D is undetermined. The CDR3 consists of 13 residues. V was pared by 1 base and J by 2 bases, with 5 bases between. Germline lookup yields CDR1 SEHNR and CDR2 FQNEAQ (reference sequence).